This T cell receptor (beta chain) was found in a study of chemoradiotherapy in HPV16-positive cancers. Study results and caveats: Candidate HPV-specific clones and E7-related TCR motifs grew in tumor during treatment. In HPV16-positive patients, HPV-responsive T-cell expansion tracked better recurrence-free survival.

Per the germline V gene, CDR1 is MNHNS and CDR2 is SASEGT. The V and J ends lost 5 bases and 0 bases respectively, with 7 bases between them. CDR3 length equals 13 residues. About this clone itself: Its antigen is not known.

Repertoires were sampled repeatedly during chemoradiotherapy. Profiling relied on immunoSEQ multiplex PCR, and the TCRdb table lists in-frame clones only, not all of them. The sample has around 23,000 clones; about 90% are singletons. The gene calls are TRBV6-1 and TRBJ1-1; no clear D gene. Source: blood, taken from a patient who underwent chemoradiotherapy. This sequence originates from a human donor with HPV-associated anogenital cancer. CDR3 nucleotides: TGTGCCAGCAGTCAAAATTTGAACACTGAAGCTTTCTTT. Its protein product is CASSQNLNTEAFF.